The entry below describes one T cell receptor beta chain. Its antigen is undetermined. This record comes from a study of T cell responses to AZD1222 COVID-19 vaccine. The repertoire was sequenced with immunoSEQ multiplex PCR; TCRdb's copy has only in-frame clones and lacks some. The sample records about 140,000 clones, around 90% being singletons. Study-wide results and caveats: Nearly half of spike-specific TCRs reportedly target variant regions that are unmutated in the B.1.351 and B.1.1.7 variants. Possibly, clonal diversity was underestimated; donors were largely white British and included more females. There were repertoire samples only from the period after the peak T cell response.

The CDR3 is 15 amino acids. CDR1 and CDR2 (germline): MNHEY, SMNVEV (reference sequence). V dropped 1 base and J dropped 7; count of bases not matched to a gene: 6. The source material was peripheral blood, sampled on day 0 of AZD1222 vaccination. The chain has TRBV27 and TRBJ1-2; 10 nucleotides match TRBD1. This receptor was obtained from an adult in good health. This chain's CDR3 is CASSLFPDRGGGYTF. CDR3 nucleotide sequence: TGTGCCAGCAGTTTATTCCCGGACAGGGGGGGTGGCTACACCTTC.